A single sample is the source of the 7 T cell receptor beta chains below, sequenced in a study of blood T cell repertoires in COVID-19. Sequencing was performed with immunoSEQ multiplex PCR; in TCRdb, only in-frame clones are kept and a portion is missing. The table records 80,000 to 100,000 clones, around 90% of them present only once. Sequencing input: peripheral blood. These receptors all come from a man aged 65 to 85 with acute or convalescent COVID-19.

The rearrangement joins TRBV28 to TRBJ1-1, with D perhaps TRBD1 (6 bases). Trimming cost V 1 base and J 2 bases, with 17 bases left between them. CDR3 size: 17 residues. Per germline, CDR1 MDHEN and CDR2 SYDVKM. The CDR3 DNA follows: TGTGCCAGCAGTTTATTGGGGCCAGGGGAGATAAACACTGAAGCTTTCTTT. Its translation is CASSLLGPGEINTEAFF.

J is TRBJ2-7 and V is TRBV6-5; D is perhaps TRBD2 (6 bases). Between the trimmed V and J ends, which lost 0 bases and 1 base, there was a span of 7 bases. Germline V lookup: CDR1 MNHEY, CDR2 SVGAGI. CDR3 size: 14 residues. CDR3 in DNA: TGTGCCAGCAGTTACTCTGGGAGGTCCTACGAGCAGTACTTC. This encodes CASSYSGRSYEQYF.

In its sample, this clone was seen once. The rearrangement uses TRBV28 and TRBJ2-7; D uncertain. This CDR3 is built from 12 residues. V dropped 6 bases and J dropped 3 bases, with 9 bases sitting between them. CDR1 is MDHEN, CDR2 SYDVKM, per germline. The CDR3 sequence: CASSLGDYEQYV. As DNA, the CDR3 is TGTGCCAGCAGCCTAGGAGACTACGAGCAGTACGTC.

The CDR3 is CASSQADTGGWNEQFF. CDR3 DNA sequence: TGTGCCAGCAGCCAAGCTGATACAGGGGGCTGGAATGAGCAGTTCTTC. J is TRBJ2-1 and V is TRBV4-2; 9 nucleotides align to TRBD1. This CDR3 is built from 16 residues. J was trimmed by 7 bases and V by 1 base; bases with no gene match: 8. Per germline, CDR1 LGHNA and CDR2 YNFKEQ.

The gene calls are TRBV9 and TRBJ1-5, with TRBD1 as a possible D gene (6 bases). The CDR3 sequence is 14 residues long. Germline CDR1 SGDLS, CDR2 YYNGEE. Trimming pared 3 bases from V and 5 bases from J, leaving 12 bases between. CDR3 coding DNA: TGTGCCAGCAGCGGTTACAGGGCCGATCAGCCCCAGCATTTT. Protein: CASSGYRADQPQHF. Variable domain in full (rest from reference TRBV9 and TRBJ1-5): DSGVTQTPKHLITATGQRVTLRCSPRSGDLSVYWYQQSLDQGLQFLIQYYNGEERAKGNILERFSAQQFPDLHSELNLSSLELGDSALYFCASSGYRADQPQHFGDGTRLSIL.

The CDR3 sequence is CASSYSFGRQGDYGYTF. As DNA, the CDR3 is TGTGCCAGCAGTTACTCTTTTGGGAGACAGGGGGACTATGGCTACACCTTC. J is TRBJ1-2 and V is TRBV6-2 or TRBV6-3; 9 bases match TRBD1. The germline V gene has CDR1 MNHEY and CDR2 SVGEGT. V shed 0 bases, J shed 3 bases, and the junction held 8 bases outside the gene matches. The CDR3 loop spans 17 amino acids.

The J gene is TRBJ1-1, the V gene TRBV3-1 (or the pseudogene TRBV3-2), with D possibly being TRBD1 (5 bases). The germline V gene encodes CDR1 LGHDT and CDR2 YNNKEL (reference sequence). The CDR3 has 14 amino acids. V gave up 2 bases and J gave up 7 bases, with 14 bases separating them. CDR3 coding DNA: TGTGCCAGCAGCCAAACCACAGGTTACTTTGAAGCTTTCTTT. It translates to CASSQTTGYFEAFF.